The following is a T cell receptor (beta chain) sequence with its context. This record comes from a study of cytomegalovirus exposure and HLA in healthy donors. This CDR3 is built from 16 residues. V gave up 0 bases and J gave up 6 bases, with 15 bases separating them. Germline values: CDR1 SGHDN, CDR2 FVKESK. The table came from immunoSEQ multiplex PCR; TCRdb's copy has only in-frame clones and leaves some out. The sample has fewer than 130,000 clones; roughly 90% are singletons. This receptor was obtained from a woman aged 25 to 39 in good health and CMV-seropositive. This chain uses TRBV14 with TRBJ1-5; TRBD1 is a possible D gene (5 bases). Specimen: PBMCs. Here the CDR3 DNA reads TGTGCCAGCAGCCAAGAGGGGGAGGGTCGCAGTCAGCCCCAGCATTTT. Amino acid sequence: CASSQEGEGRSQPQHF.